The 18 T cell receptor beta chains presented below share a single source sample, sequenced in a study of chemoradiotherapy in HPV16-positive cancers. Assay used: immunoSEQ multiplex PCR; TCRdb lists only in-frame clones, some missing. This repertoire shows approximately 6,000 clones, roughly nine tenths found once; its top ten account for around a fifth. The sample in question was blood, obtained from a patient who underwent chemoradiotherapy. These receptors were collected from a human donor with HPV-associated anogenital cancer.

This clone was seen a single time. J is TRBJ2-1 and V is TRBV4-1; D is unclear. Trimming took off 4 bases at V and 0 bases at J, with 22 bases between the two ends. In germline, CDR1 is MGHRA, CDR2 YSYEKL. This CDR3 has 19 residues. The CDR3 protein is CASSRAPGYRTSSYNEQFF. CDR3 nucleotides: TGCGCCAGCAGCCGTGCCCCCGGCTATCGTACAAGCTCCTACAATGAGCAGTTCTTC.

The CDR3 spells CASSPTGGFADTQYF. CDR3 nucleotide sequence: TGTGCCAGCTCACCCACCGGGGGATTCGCAGATACGCAGTATTTT. This chain connects TRBV18 to TRBJ2-3; TRBD2 is a possible D gene (6 bases). CDR3 size: 15 residues. V was cut by 3 bases and J by 4 bases, with 14 bases left in between. The V gene's germline CDR1 is KGHSH and CDR2 LQKENI.

The V and J genes are TRBV18 and TRBJ2-3; D is perhaps TRBD2 (7 bases). The CDR3 is 16 residues long. Trimming removed 4 bases from V and 1 base from J, with 15 bases in between. CDR1 is KGHSH, CDR2 LQKENI, per germline. CDR3 loop: CASSRAAGGRTDTQYF. For the CDR3, the DNA is TGTGCCAGCTCACGGGCGGCCGGGGGGCGCACAGATACGCAGTATTTT. Based on the CDR3 plus reference TRBV18 and TRBJ2-3, the full variable domain is NAGVMQNPRHLVRRRGQEARLRCSPMKGHSHVYWYRQLPEEGLKFMVYLQKENIIDESGMPKERFSAEFPKEGPSILRIQQVVRGDSAAYFCASSRAAGGRTDTQYFGPGTRLTVL.

The chain is built from TRBV7-8 and TRBJ1-1; no reliable D call. V lost 3 bases to trimming and J lost 3 bases, with 8 bases between them. The CDR3 spans 13 residues. Germline loops: CDR1 SGHVS, CDR2 FQNEAQ. CDR3 sequence (DNA): TGTGCCAGCAGCTTTGGTGGGGACACTGAAGCTTTCTTT. This translates into CASSFGGDTEAFF.

The rearrangement uses TRBV11-2 and TRBJ1-6, with 8 bases aligning to TRBD1. The CDR3 extends over 15 amino acids. V shed 4 bases, J shed 6 bases, and the junction held 5 bases outside the gene matches. Germline V lookup: CDR1 SGHAT, CDR2 FQNNGV. CDR3 nucleotides: TGTGCCAGCAGCTCAGGACAGGGAGGTAATTCACCCCTCCACTTT. This gives the protein CASSSGQGGNSPLHF.

This chain joins TRBV4-1 and TRBJ2-7; D is perhaps TRBD1 or TRBD2 (5 bases each). V was trimmed by 1 base and J by 6 bases, leaving 19 bases between them. The CDR3 is made up of 16 amino acids. Germline lookup yields CDR1 MGHRA and CDR2 YSYEKL. Here the CDR3 reads CASSQGRGAGPSEQYF. The CDR3 bases are TGCGCCAGCAGCCAAGGGCGAGGGGCCGGTCCTAGCGAGCAGTACTTC.

The chain is built from TRBV18 and TRBJ2-3; possible D gene TRBD2, 6 bases. Trimming pared 4 bases from V and 5 bases from J, leaving 13 bases between. In germline, CDR1 is KGHSH, CDR2 LQKENI. There are 14 residues in the CDR3. The CDR3 DNA reads as TGTGCCAGCTCACAGGCGGGGCAACAAGATACGCAGTATTTT. Encoded protein: CASSQAGQQDTQYF.

The chain joins TRBV7-9 to TRBJ1-2; TRBD1 matches 7 bases. J lost 8 bases, V lost 5 bases, and 23 bases had no gene match. CDR3 size: 18 residues. CDR1 is SEHNR and CDR2 is FQNEAQ in the germline V gene (reference sequence). CDR3 sequence: CASSLRPGQGGIIQGYTF. CDR3 DNA sequence: TGTGCCAGCAGCCTACGACCAGGGCAGGGGGGGATTATCCAGGGCTACACCTTC.

This clone appeared a few times. This chain joins TRBV28 and TRBJ2-2; D gene uncertain. Per the germline V gene, CDR1 is MDHEN and CDR2 is SYDVKM. Trimming cost V 5 bases and J 7 bases, with 8 bases left between them. This CDR3 contains 12 residues. The DNA of the CDR3 is TGTGCCAGCAGTCCGTCGGTCGGGGAGCTGTTTTTT. Encoded protein: CASSPSVGELFF.

The gene calls are TRBV5-1 and TRBJ1-1; D call uncertain. V was clipped by 6 bases and J by 0 bases, with 9 bases between them. Germline CDR1 and CDR2: SGHRS and YFSETQ. The CDR3 sequence is 13 residues long. CDR3 sequence: CASKGTLNTEAFF. For the CDR3, the DNA is TGCGCCAGCAAGGGTACCCTGAACACTGAAGCTTTCTTT.

This clone was recorded once. The chain has TRBV11-2 and TRBJ1-5, with TRBD1 as a possible D gene (5 bases). This CDR3 spans 15 amino acids. The germline V and J ends were trimmed by 1 base and 4 bases, with 11 bases remaining between them. Germline V lookup: CDR1 SGHAT, CDR2 FQNNGV. CDR3 region: CASSLAGAPNQPQHF. The CDR3 bases are TGTGCCAGCAGCTTAGCTGGGGCGCCGAATCAGCCCCAGCATTTT. The whole variable domain, remainder taken from reference TRBV11-2 and TRBJ1-5, is EAGVAQSPRYKIIEKRQSVAFWCNPISGHATLYWYQQILGQGPKLLIQFQNNGVVDDSQLPKDRFSAERLKGVDSTLKIQPAKLEDSAVYLCASSLAGAPNQPQHFGDGTRLSIL.

The chain employs TRBV25-1 and TRBJ2-1; D could derive from TRBD1 or TRBD2 (5 bases each). This CDR3 comprises 15 residues. From germline, CDR1 is MGHDK and CDR2 SYGVNS. Trimming removed 10 bases from V and 12 bases from J, with 28 bases in between. This CDR3 is CATSPGTDFRVAQFF. The CDR3 DNA is TGTGCCACCAGCCCCGGGACCGATTTCAGGGTGGCGCAGTTCTTC.

This chain joins TRBV6-1 and TRBJ1-5; maybe TRBD1 (5 bases). Germline values: CDR1 MNHNS, CDR2 SASEGT. V shed 5 bases and J shed 9 bases, with 17 bases lying between them. The CDR3 spans 14 residues. In DNA form, the CDR3 reads TGTGCCAGCAGTTTAGACACGGGACCCGGGCCCCAGCATTTT. This encodes CASSLDTGPGPQHF.

This chain links TRBV5-4 with TRBJ2-1, with TRBD2 identical over 13 bases. The CDR3 covers 15 residues. V lost 4 bases, J lost 7 bases, and 5 bases stayed unmatched. Germline assignment: CDR1 SGHNT and CDR2 YYREEE (reference sequence). CDR3 DNA sequence: TGTGCCAGCAGCACTACTAGCGGGGGGGAGAATGAGCAGTTCTTC. Its protein product is CASSTTSGGENEQFF.

V usage is TRBV4-2 and J usage is TRBJ2-7; tentatively, D is TRBD2 (6 bases). Germline CDR1 LGHNA, CDR2 YNFKEQ. Trimming took 2 bases from V and 0 from J, leaving 11 bases between them. The CDR3 has 15 residues. CDR3 DNA: TGTGCCAGCAGCCAAATAGCGGATAGCTCCTACGAGCAGTACTTC. Encoded protein: CASSQIADSSYEQYF.

The rearrangement links TRBV4-1 to TRBJ2-3; 8 positions agree with TRBD2. The CDR3 sequence is 16 residues long. V was clipped by 0 bases and J by 5 bases; unmatched bases: 7. In germline, CDR1 is MGHRA, CDR2 YSYEKL. In DNA form, the CDR3 reads TGCGCCAGCAGCCAAGAGGCCGGGGGGGTTTTAGATACGCAGTATTTT. Its translation: CASSQEAGGVLDTQYF.

This clone was seen just once. The rearrangement uses TRBV5-5 and TRBJ1-2; TRBD1 agrees at 11 bases. This CDR3 spans 15 amino acids. Per germline, CDR1 SGHKS and CDR2 YYEKEE (reference sequence). Germline trimming cut 2 bases from V and 3 bases from J; bases unmatched to any gene: 3. The CDR3 protein is CASSLPGQGDYGYTF. CDR3 coding DNA: TGTGCCAGCAGCTTACCGGGACAGGGGGACTATGGCTACACCTTC.

V gene TRBV20-1 combines with J gene TRBJ2-5; D remains ambiguous. V was clipped by 3 bases and J by 4 bases, with 6 bases between them. This CDR3 region has 11 residues. Germline V gene sequence: CDR1 DFQATT, CDR2 SNEGSKA (reference sequence). The CDR3 here is CSASGRETQYF. CDR3 sequence (DNA): TGCAGTGCTAGCGGACGAGAGACCCAGTACTTC.